These 9 T cell receptor beta chains were sequenced from one sample in a study of T cell responses to AZD1222 COVID-19 vaccine. TCRdb keeps only in-frame clones here, not all; method: immunoSEQ multiplex PCR. This sample has some 150,000 clones; around 90% occur once, and the top ten carry around 1.8%. Sequencing was performed on peripheral blood, taken 28 days after the second AZD1222 dose. The receptors derive from an adult who received the AZD1222 COVID-19 vaccine.

This clone was picked up a small number of times. The chain couples TRBV7-3 to TRBJ2-2; 8 bases line up with TRBD2. J lost 5 bases, V lost 2 bases, and 4 bases had no gene match. There are 15 residues in the CDR3. Germline V gene lookup returns CDR1 SGHTA and CDR2 FQGTGA. Here the CDR3 reads CASSLYGRGTGELFF. The CDR3 coding sequence is TGTGCCAGCAGCTTATACGGGAGGGGGACCGGGGAGCTGTTTTTT.

The V gene is TRBV6-4, the J gene TRBJ2-1; the match to TRBD2 covers 8 bases. This CDR3 is 15 amino acids long. Trimming took 4 bases from V and 5 from J; bases not matched to a gene: 7. The V gene's germline CDR1 is MRHNA and CDR2 SNTAGT. CDR3: CASSATTSGDNEQFF. The DNA of the CDR3 is TGTGCCAGCAGTGCAACCACTAGCGGTGACAATGAGCAGTTCTTC.

The V gene is TRBV7-3, the J gene TRBJ2-3; 8 bases fit TRBD2. The CDR3 is 16 residues long. Germline CDR1 SGHTA, CDR2 FQGTGA. Losses at the gene ends were 0 bases for V and 5 bases for J; bases not matched to a gene: 7. The CDR3, as DNA: TGTGCCAGCAGCTTAACGTTGAGCGGGAGCGGAGATACGCAGTATTTT. Protein product: CASSLTLSGSGDTQYF.

The rearrangement links TRBV7-9 to TRBJ2-3; D gene uncertain. V was shortened by 3 bases and J by 2 bases, with 6 bases between the two germline ends. The CDR3 consists of 13 residues. Germline V gene lookup returns CDR1 SEHNR and CDR2 FQNEAQ (reference sequence). The CDR3 DNA is TGTGCCAGCAGCTTTGGAATCACAGATACGCAGTATTTT. Amino acid sequence: CASSFGITDTQYF.

This chain connects TRBV19 to TRBJ2-5; TRBD2 matches 12 bases. V gave up 5 bases and J gave up 1 base; unmatched junction bases: 2. The germline V gene has CDR1 LNHDA and CDR2 SQIVND (reference sequence). CDR3 length: 15 amino acids. CDR3 sequence: CASSRLAGAQETQYF. For the CDR3, the DNA is TGTGCCAGTAGTCGACTAGCGGGGGCCCAAGAGACCCAGTACTTC.

The rearrangement joins TRBV6-5 to TRBJ1-5; tentative D call: TRBD1 (6 bases). The CDR3 is made up of 15 amino acids. V was cut by 6 bases and J by 8 bases, with 20 bases left in between. Germline CDR1 and CDR2: MNHEY and SVGAGI. The CDR3 sequence is CASRTGRDPGEPQHF. CDR3 in DNA: TGTGCCAGCAGGACAGGCAGGGACCCCGGGGAGCCCCAGCATTTT.

The chain couples TRBV5-6 to TRBJ1-2, with 8 nucleotides matching TRBD1. The V gene's germline CDR1 is SGHDT and CDR2 YYEEEE. V was pared by 3 bases and J by 6 bases, with 10 bases of the junction left unmatched. CDR3 length: 15 amino acids. The CDR3 protein is CASSSDDQGADGYTF. The DNA of the CDR3 is TGTGCCAGCAGCTCAGACGACCAGGGGGCCGATGGCTACACCTTC.

This clone appeared a few times. The chain links TRBV7-3 to TRBJ1-2; TRBD1 agrees at 9 bases. CDR1 and CDR2 from the germline V gene are SGHTA and FQGTGA. This CDR3 comprises 15 residues. With 8 bases clipped from V and 4 bases from J, the junction kept 11 bases outside the gene matches. The CDR3 sequence: CASSPRPGQGYGYTF. Written as DNA, the CDR3 is TGTGCCAGCTCGCCCCGACCGGGACAGGGCTATGGCTACACCTTC.

This chain joins TRBV6-2 or TRBV6-3 and TRBJ1-2; TRBD1 is a possible D gene (6 bases). This CDR3 is built from 13 residues. CDR1 is MNHEY, CDR2 SVGEGT, per germline. V was shortened by 4 bases and J by 4 bases, with 10 bases between the two germline ends. The chain's CDR3 is CASSSQGSYGYTF. DNA for the CDR3: TGTGCCAGCAGTTCCCAGGGGAGCTATGGCTACACCTTC.